These 5 T cell receptor beta chains came from one sample sequenced in a study of early T cells in non-severe SARS-CoV-2 infection. TCRdb re-called the 5' RACE reads through MiXCR, storing one row per CDR3 protein. The table shows about 79,000 distinct CDR3 sequences, with approximately 10% occurring only once. Sequencing used whole blood. The receptor set was obtained from an adult who was a healthcare worker with PCR-confirmed SARS-CoV-2 infection or an uninfected control (not recorded which).

The sample holds many counts of this clonotype. J is TRBJ2-7 and V is TRBV6-6; 9 bases fit TRBD2. This CDR3 has 15 amino acids. Germline CDR1 is MNHNY and CDR2 is SVGAGI (reference sequence). V lost 0 bases to trimming and J lost 4 bases; unmatched junction nucleotides: 4. CDR3 DNA sequence: TGTGCCAGCAGTTACTCGGCGGGGGGGAGATACGAGCAGTACTTC. Translated: CASSYSAGGRYEQYF.

The genes are TRBV11-2 and TRBJ2-5; 8 positions agree with TRBD1. This CDR3 region has 14 residues. Germline trimming cut 5 bases from V and 1 base from J; bases unmatched to any gene: 3. CDR1 and CDR2 from the germline V gene are SGHAT and FQNNGV. The CDR3 DNA reads as TGTGCCAGCAGCCCGGGACAGGTCCAAGAGACCCAGTACTTC. Protein: CASSPGQVQETQYF. Filled out from reference TRBV11-2 and TRBJ2-5, the complete variable domain reads EAGVAQSPRYKIIEKRQSVAFWCNPISGHATLYWYQQILGQGPKLLIQFQNNGVVDDSQLPKDRFSAERLKGVDSTLKIQPAKLEDSAVYLCASSPGQVQETQYFGPGTRLLVL.

This clonotype was seen many times. This chain uses TRBV14 with TRBJ2-5, with D hard to call. Germline V gene data show CDR1 as SGHDN and CDR2 as FVKESK. The CDR3 runs 13 residues. The ends were cut back, 1 base at V and 7 bases at J, with 10 bases in the middle. The CDR3 nucleotides read TGTGCCAGCAGCCAAGTAGGCCCCCGGACCCAGTACTTC. Translation: CASSQVGPRTQYF.

This clonotype occurred a few times. The V gene is TRBV11-2, the J gene TRBJ1-2; D gene ambiguous. CDR1 is SGHAT, CDR2 FQNNGV, per germline. V was trimmed by 0 bases and J by 4 bases, leaving 12 bases between them. The CDR3 is 15 amino acids. The CDR3 is CASSLDAGSLYGYTF. DNA for the CDR3: TGTGCCAGCAGCTTAGATGCGGGCAGCCTCTATGGCTACACCTTC.

This clonotype was counted at least ten times. The chain combines TRBV30 with TRBJ2-5; D is perhaps TRBD2 (6 bases). V was shortened by 1 base and J by 5 bases, with 11 bases between the two germline ends. Germline V gives CDR1 GTSNPN, CDR2 SVGIG (reference sequence). The CDR3 is 13 amino acids. The DNA of the CDR3 is TGTGCCTGGAGTGGTTGGGCGGGGGAGACCCAGTACTTC. Residues: CAWSGWAGETQYF.